This paragraph covers one T cell receptor beta chain sequence. J gave up 4 bases and V 5 bases, and 5 bases lay outside the gene matches. The germline V gene has CDR1 SGHTA and CDR2 FQGTGA. The CDR3 totals 15 residues. This sample is drawn from a study of control samples from healthy donors and cancer patients. Assay: immunoSEQ multiplex PCR; the TCRdb copy retains only in-frame clones and omits some. The sample contains roughly 52,000 clones, 85% to 95% of which appear only once. The sequence was obtained from a man aged 25-45 years in good health. V gene TRBV7-3 combines with J gene TRBJ2-2; 9 bases align to TRBD1. Sequences were obtained from blood. The CDR3 region is CASSLTQGATGELFF. As DNA, the CDR3 is TGTGCCAGCAGCCTTACACAGGGGGCCACCGGGGAGCTGTTTTTT.